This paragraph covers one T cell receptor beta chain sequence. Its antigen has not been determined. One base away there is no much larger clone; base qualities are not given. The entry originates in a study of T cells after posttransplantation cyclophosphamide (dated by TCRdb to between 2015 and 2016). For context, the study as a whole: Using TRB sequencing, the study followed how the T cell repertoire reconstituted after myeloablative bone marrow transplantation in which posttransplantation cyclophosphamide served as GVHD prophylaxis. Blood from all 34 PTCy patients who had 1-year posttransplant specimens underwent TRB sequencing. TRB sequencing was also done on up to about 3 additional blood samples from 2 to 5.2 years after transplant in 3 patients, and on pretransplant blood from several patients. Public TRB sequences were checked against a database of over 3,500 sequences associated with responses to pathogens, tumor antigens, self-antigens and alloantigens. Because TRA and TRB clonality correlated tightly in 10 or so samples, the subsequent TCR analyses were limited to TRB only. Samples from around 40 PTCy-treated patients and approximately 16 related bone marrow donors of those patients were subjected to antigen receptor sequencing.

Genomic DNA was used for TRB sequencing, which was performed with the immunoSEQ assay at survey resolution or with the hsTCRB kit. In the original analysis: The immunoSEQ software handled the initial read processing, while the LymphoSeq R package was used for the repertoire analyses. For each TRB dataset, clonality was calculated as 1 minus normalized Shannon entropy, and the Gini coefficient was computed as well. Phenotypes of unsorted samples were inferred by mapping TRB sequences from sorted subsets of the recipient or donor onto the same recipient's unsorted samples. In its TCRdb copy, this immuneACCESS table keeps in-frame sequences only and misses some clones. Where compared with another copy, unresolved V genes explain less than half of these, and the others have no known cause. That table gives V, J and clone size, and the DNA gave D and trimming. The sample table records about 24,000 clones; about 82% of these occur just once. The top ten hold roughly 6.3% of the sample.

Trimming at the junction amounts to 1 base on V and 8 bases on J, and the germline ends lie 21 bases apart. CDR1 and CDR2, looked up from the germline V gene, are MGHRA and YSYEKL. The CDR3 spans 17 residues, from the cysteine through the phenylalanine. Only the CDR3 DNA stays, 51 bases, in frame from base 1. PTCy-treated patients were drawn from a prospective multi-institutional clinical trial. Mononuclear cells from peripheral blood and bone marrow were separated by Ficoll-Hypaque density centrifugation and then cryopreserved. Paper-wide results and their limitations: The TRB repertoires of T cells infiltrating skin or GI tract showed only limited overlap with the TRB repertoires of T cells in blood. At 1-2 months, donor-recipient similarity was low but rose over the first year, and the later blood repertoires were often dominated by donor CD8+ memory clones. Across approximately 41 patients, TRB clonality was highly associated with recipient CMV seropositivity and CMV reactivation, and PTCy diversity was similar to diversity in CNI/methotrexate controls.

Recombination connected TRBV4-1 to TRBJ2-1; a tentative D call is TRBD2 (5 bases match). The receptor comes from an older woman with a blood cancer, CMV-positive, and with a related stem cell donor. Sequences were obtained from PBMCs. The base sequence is TGCGCCAGCAGCCAAGGTTTGGGGAGACGTTGGGAGCATGAGCAGTTCTTC. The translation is CASSQGLGRRWEHEQFF.